This T cell receptor beta chain originates from a study of identical twins. The CDR3 has 14 amino acids. CDR1 and CDR2 (germline): SGHRS, YFSETQ. Between the trimmed V and J ends, which lost 4 bases and 3 bases, there was a span of 11 bases. TCRdb ran MiXCR on the 5' RACE reads and lists one entry per CDR3 protein. Of approximately 1.8 million distinct CDR3 sequences listed, around 29% are singletons. This clonotype was sampled from a newborn girl in good health. Input material: cord blood. The chain recombines TRBV5-1 with TRBJ1-5; TRBD1 is a possible D gene (6 bases). The CDR3 DNA follows: TGCGCCAGCAGCCCCGGGACAACCAATCAGCCCCAGCATTTT. Its protein is CASSPGTTNQPQHF.